This T cell receptor (beta chain) was documented in a study of OX40 agonist ivuxolimab in advanced cancers. Study-wide results and caveats: Among the lowest peripheral clonal expansion occurred in 0.1-3.0 mg/kg partial responders.

CDR1 is SGHRS and CDR2 is YFSETQ in the germline V gene. This CDR3 spans 13 amino acids. V lost 4 bases to trimming and J lost 6 bases, with 10 bases between them. A note on this clone: What it binds is not known.

Enrollment shut out patients with autoimmune disease history or systemic immunosuppression. TCRdb's table, derived via immunoSEQ multiplex PCR, lists solely in-frame clones and lacks some. Among about 63,000 clones listed, around 85% were seen once. The TCR originated in an adult with an advanced solid tumor such as melanoma, head and neck, liver or kidney cancer. This rearrangement joins TRBV5-1 to TRBJ2-2; the D is unclear. This sample comprised CD4+ or CD8+ T cells sorted from blood, obtained in a trial of the OX40 agonist ivuxolimab. The CDR3 loop is CASSPGPSGELFF. CDR3 sequence (DNA): TGCGCCAGCAGCCCCGGGCCCTCCGGGGAGCTGTTTTTT.